What follows is one T cell receptor beta chain and its context. No antigen is known for it. Profiled with immunoSEQ multiplex PCR; TCRdb holds only in-frame clones, not every one. The sample includes about 85,000 clones, around four fifths of them seen just once. This specimen belongs to a study of T cell clones after liver transplantation. Background on the study: Samples came from ITN030ST, which attempted immunosuppression withdrawal within 2 years of liver transplantation. Study-wide points: Conclusions were preliminary, with small, heterogeneous patient groups.

The source material was CD4+ T cells from blood, sampled 45 to 47 months after liver transplant. This sequence was found in a human patient who received a liver transplant. These T cells may partly come from the graft donor.

CDR3 protein: CASSLGSVSYTGELFF. CDR3 coding DNA: TGCGCCAGCAGCTTGGGTAGTGTGTCGTACACCGGGGAGCTGTTTTTT. The rearrangement uses TRBV5-1 and TRBJ2-2; D remains ambiguous. Germline CDR1 SGHRS, CDR2 YFSETQ. Trimming stripped 0 bases from V and 3 bases from J, with 12 bases between. This CDR3 region has 16 residues.